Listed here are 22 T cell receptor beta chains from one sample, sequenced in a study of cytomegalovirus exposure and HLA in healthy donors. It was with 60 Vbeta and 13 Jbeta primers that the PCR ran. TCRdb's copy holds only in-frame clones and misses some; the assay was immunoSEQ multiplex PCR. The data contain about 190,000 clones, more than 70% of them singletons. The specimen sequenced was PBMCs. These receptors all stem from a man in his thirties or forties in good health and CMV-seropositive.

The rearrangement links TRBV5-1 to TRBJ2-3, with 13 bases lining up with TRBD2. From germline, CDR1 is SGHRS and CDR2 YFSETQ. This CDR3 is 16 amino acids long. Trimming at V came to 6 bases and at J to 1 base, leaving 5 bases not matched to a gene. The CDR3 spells CASTPGTSGGTDTQYF. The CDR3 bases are TGCGCCAGCACCCCCGGGACTAGCGGGGGCACAGATACGCAGTATTTT.

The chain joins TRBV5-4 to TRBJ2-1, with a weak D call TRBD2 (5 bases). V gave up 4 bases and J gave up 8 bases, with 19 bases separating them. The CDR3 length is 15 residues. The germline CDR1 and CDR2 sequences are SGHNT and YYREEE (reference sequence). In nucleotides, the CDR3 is TGTGCCAGCAGCCGAAGAGAGGGCTTTATCGATGAGCAGTTCTTC. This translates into CASSRREGFIDEQFF.

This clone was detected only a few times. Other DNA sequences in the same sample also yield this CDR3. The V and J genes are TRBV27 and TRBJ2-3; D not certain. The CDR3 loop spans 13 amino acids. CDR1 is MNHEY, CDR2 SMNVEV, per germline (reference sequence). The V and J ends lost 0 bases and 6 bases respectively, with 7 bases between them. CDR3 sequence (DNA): TGTGCCAGCAGTTTATCCCGTCCCGATACGCAGTATTTT. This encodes CASSLSRPDTQYF.

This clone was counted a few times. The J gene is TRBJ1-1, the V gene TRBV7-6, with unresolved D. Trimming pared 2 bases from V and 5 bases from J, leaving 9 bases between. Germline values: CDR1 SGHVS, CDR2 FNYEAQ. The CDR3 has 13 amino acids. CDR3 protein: CASSLLVGTEAFF. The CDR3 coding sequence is TGTGCCAGCAGCTTATTGGTCGGGACTGAAGCTTTCTTT.

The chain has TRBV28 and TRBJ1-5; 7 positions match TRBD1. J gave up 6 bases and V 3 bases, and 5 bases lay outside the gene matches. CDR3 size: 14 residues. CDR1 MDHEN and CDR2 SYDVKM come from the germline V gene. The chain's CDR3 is CASSLQGEPQPQHF. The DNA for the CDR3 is TGTGCCAGCAGTTTGCAGGGGGAACCTCAGCCCCAGCATTTT.

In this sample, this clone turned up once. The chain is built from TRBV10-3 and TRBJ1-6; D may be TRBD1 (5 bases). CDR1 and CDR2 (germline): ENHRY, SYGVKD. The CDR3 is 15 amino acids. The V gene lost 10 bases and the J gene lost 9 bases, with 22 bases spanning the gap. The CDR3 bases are TGTGCCACTAGACAGAACAATCGGCTCGGTTCACCCCTCCACTTT. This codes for CATRQNNRLGSPLHF.

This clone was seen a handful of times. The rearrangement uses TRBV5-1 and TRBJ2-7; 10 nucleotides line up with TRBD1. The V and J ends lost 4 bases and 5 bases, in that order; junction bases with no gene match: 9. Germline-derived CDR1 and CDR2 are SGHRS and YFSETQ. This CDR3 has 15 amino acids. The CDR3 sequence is CASSDRDRGIHEQYF. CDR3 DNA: TGCGCCAGCAGCGATCGGGACAGGGGTATCCACGAGCAGTACTTC.

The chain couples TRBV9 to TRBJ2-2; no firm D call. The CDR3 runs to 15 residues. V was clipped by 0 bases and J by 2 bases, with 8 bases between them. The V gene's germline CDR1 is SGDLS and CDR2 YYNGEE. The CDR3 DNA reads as TGTGCCAGCAGCGTAGGGTTACTTAACACCGGGGAGCTGTTTTTT. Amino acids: CASSVGLLNTGELFF.

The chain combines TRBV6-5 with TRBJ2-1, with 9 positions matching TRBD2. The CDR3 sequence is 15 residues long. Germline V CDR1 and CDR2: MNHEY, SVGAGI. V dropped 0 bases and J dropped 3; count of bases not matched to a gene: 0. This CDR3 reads CASSYSSGGYNEQFF. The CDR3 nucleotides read TGTGCCAGCAGTTACTCTAGCGGGGGCTACAATGAGCAGTTCTTC.

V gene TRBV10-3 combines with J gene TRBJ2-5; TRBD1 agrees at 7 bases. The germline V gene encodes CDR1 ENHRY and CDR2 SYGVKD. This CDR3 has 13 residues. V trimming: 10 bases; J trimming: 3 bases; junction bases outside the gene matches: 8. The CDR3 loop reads CATLRTGEETQYF. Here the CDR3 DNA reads TGTGCCACTTTAAGGACAGGAGAAGAGACCCAGTACTTC.

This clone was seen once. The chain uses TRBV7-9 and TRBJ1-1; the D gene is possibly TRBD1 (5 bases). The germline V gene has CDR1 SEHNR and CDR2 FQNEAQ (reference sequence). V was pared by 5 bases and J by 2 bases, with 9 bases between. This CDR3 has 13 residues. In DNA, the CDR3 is TGTGCCAGCAGCAACAGGTTTAACACTGAAGCTTTCTTT. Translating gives CASSNRFNTEAFF.

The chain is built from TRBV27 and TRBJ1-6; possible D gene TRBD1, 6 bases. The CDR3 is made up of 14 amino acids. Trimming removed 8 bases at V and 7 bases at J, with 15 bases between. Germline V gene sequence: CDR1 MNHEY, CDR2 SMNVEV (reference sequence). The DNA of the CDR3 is TGTGCCAGCGGGGGCACAGCCAAAAATTCACCCCTCCACTTT. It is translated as CASGGTAKNSPLHF.

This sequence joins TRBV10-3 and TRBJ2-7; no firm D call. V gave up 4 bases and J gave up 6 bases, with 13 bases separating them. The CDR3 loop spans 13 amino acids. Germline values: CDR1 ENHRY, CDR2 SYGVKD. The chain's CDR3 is CAISVSQGGEQYF. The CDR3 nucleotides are TGTGCCATCAGTGTTAGCCAAGGTGGCGAGCAGTACTTC.

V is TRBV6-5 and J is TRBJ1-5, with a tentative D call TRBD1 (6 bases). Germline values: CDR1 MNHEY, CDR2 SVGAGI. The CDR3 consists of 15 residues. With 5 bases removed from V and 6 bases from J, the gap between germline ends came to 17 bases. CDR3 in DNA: TGTGCCAGCAGTCCAAGTTTAACAGGGACTCAGCCCCAGCATTTT. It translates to CASSPSLTGTQPQHF.

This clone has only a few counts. CDR3 sequence: CASSTVAGGGAGNTIYF. Written as DNA, the CDR3 is TGTGCCAGTAGTACCGTTGCCGGTGGGGGCGCTGGAAACACCATATATTTT. The chain is built from TRBV19 and TRBJ1-3; perhaps TRBD1 as D (6 bases). CDR1 is LNHDA and CDR2 is SQIVND in the germline V gene (reference sequence). Trimming took 4 bases from V and 2 from J, leaving 18 bases between them. The CDR3 length is 17 residues.

CDR3 residues: CASSVGRAGNGYTF. As DNA, the CDR3 is TGTGCCAGCAGCGTAGGCAGGGCGGGGAATGGCTACACCTTC. The chain combines TRBV9 with TRBJ1-2; weak D call: TRBD1 (5 bases). V was trimmed by 0 bases and J by 6 bases, leaving 12 bases between them. The CDR3 sequence is 14 residues long. Germline V gene data show CDR1 as SGDLS and CDR2 as YYNGEE.

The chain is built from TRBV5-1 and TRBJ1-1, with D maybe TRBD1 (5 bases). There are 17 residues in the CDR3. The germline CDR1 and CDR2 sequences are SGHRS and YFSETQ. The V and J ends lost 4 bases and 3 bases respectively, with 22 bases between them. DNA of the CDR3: TGCGCCAGCAGCCCGACGGGGGGTGGCTTTTTGGACACTGAAGCTTTCTTT. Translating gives CASSPTGGGFLDTEAFF. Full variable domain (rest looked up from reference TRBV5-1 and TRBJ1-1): KAGVTQTPRYLIKTRGQQVTLSCSPISGHRSVSWYQQTPGQGLQFLFEYFSETQRNKGNFPGRFSGRQFSNSRSEMNVSTLELGDSALYLCASSPTGGGFLDTEAFFGQGTRLTVV.

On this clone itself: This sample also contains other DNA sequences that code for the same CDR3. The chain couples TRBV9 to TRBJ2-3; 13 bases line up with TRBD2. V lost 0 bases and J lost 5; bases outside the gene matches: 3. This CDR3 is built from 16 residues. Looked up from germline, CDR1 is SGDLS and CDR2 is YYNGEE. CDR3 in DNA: TGTGCCAGCAGCGTAGGGACTAGCGGGAGCGTAGATACGCAGTATTTT. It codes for CASSVGTSGSVDTQYF. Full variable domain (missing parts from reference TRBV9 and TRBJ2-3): DSGVTQTPKHLITATGQRVTLRCSPRSGDLSVYWYQQSLDQGLQFLIQYYNGEERAKGNILERFSAQQFPDLHSELNLSSLELGDSALYFCASSVGTSGSVDTQYFGPGTRLTVL.

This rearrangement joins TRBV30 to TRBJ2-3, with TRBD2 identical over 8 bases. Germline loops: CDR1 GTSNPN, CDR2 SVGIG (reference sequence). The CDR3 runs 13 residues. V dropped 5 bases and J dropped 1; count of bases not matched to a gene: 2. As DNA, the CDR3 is TGTGCCTGGGAACTAGCGGGCACAGATACGCAGTATTTT. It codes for CAWELAGTDTQYF.

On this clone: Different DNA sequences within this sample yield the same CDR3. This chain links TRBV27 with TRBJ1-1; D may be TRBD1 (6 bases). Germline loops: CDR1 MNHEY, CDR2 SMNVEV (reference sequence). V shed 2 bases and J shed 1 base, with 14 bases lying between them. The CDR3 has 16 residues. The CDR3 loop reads CASSLGSGQTNTEAFF. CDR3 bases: TGTGCCAGCAGTTTAGGAAGCGGACAGACGAACACTGAAGCTTTCTTT.

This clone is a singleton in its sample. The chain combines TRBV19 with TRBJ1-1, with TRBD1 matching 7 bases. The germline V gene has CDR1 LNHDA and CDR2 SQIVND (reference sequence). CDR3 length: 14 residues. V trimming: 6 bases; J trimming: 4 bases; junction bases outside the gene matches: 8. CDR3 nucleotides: TGTGCCAGTAGGGTTACAGGGGTGGGCACTGAAGCTTTCTTT. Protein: CASRVTGVGTEAFF.

This chain's CDR3 is CASSVSDYYNEQFF. DNA for the CDR3: TGTGCCAGCAGCGTTTCGGACTACTACAATGAGCAGTTCTTC. V is TRBV9 and J is TRBJ2-1; D may be TRBD2 (6 bases). Germline CDR1 reads SGDLS; CDR2 reads YYNGEE. Trimming removed 2 bases from V and 3 bases from J, with 9 bases in between. The CDR3 covers 14 residues.